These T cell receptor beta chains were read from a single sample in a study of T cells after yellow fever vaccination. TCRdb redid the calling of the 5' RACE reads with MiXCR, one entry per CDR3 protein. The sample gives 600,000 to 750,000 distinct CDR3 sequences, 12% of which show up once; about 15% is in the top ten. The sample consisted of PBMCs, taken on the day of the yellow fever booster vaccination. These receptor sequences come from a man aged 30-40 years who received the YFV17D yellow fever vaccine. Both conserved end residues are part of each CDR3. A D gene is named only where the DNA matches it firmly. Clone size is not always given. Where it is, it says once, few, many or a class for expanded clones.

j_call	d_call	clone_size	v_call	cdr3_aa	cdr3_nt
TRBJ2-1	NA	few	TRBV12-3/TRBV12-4	CASRLSAGYNEQFF	TGTGCCAGCCGACTATCTGCGGGGTACAATGAGCAGTTCTTC
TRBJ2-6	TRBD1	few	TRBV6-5	CASSYTTGGTPGANVLTF	TGTGCCAGCAGTTACACGACAGGGGGAACTCCTGGGGCCAACGTCCTGACTTTC
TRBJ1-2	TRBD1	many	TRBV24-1	CATSGRDRGHGYTF	TGTGCCACCAGTGGCCGGGACAGGGGGCATGGCTACACCTTC
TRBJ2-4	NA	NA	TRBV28	CASSFRARFPNIQYF	TGTGCCAGCAGTTTCCGGGCCAGGTTCCCAAACATTCAGTACTTC
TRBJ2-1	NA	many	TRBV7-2	CASSLGLEEQFF	TGTGCCAGCAGCTTAGGACTCGAGGAGCAGTTCTTC
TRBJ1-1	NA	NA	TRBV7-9	CASSFDNTEAFF	TGTGCCAGCAGCTTTGACAACACTGAAGCTTTCTTT
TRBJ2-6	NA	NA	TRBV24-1	CATSGTQGAGSGANVLTF	TGTGCCACCAGTGGTACGCAGGGAGCTGGTTCTGGGGCCAACGTCCTGACTTTC
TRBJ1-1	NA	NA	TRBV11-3	CASSLVWNTEAFF	TGTGCCAGCAGCTTAGTCTGGAACACTGAAGCTTTCTTT
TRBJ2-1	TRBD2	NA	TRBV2	CASSEAGGWDEQFF	TGTGCCAGCAGTGAGGCGGGAGGGTGGGATGAGCAGTTCTTC
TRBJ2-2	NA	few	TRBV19	CASSIGSATGELFF	TGTGCCAGTAGTATAGGATCGGCCACCGGGGAGCTGTTTTTT
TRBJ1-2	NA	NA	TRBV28	CASSLIESAGYTF	TGTGCCAGCAGTTTAATCGAAAGTGCTGGCTACACCTTC
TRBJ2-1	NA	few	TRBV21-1	CASSNVTGCVTGVEQFF	TGTGCCAGCAGCAATGTAACAGGTTGCGTGACGGGGGTTGAGCAGTTCTTC
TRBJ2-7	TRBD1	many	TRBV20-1	CSANPGTGRGYEQYF	TGCAGTGCTAATCCCGGGACAGGAAGGGGGTACGAGCAGTACTTC
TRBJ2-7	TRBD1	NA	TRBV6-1	CASKRTGRLYEQYF	TGTGCCAGCAAAAGGACAGGGAGGCTCTACGAGCAGTACTTC
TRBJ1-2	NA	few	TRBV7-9	CASLGEHGYTF	TGTGCCAGCCTCGGGGAGCATGGCTACACCTTC
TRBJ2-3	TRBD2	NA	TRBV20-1	CSAREGGLAGATSTDTQYF	TGCAGTGCTAGAGAGGGTGGACTAGCGGGAGCAACTAGCACAGATACGCAGTATTTT
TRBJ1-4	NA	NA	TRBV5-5	CASSRTWGQTNEKLFF	TGTGCCAGCAGCAGGACTTGGGGGCAGACTAATGAAAAACTGTTTTTT
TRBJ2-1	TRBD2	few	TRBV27	CASGLDRTSYNEQFF	TGTGCCAGTGGACTAGACCGGACTTCCTACAATGAGCAGTTCTTC
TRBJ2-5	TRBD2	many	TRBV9	CASSVGLAGETQYF	TGTGCCAGCAGCGTAGGACTAGCGGGGGAGACCCAGTACTTC
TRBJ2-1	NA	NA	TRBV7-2	CASSLNLRSEQFF	TGTGCCAGCAGCTTAAATCTACGTAGTGAGCAGTTCTTC
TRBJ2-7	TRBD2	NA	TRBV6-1	CASAHGLASFYEQYF	TGTGCCAGCGCCCACGGACTAGCGTCTTTCTACGAGCAGTACTTC
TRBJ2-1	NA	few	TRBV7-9	CASSKTRQGNNEQFF	TGTGCCAGCAGCAAGACACGTCAGGGAAACAATGAGCAGTTCTTC